These 21 T cell receptor beta chains were sequenced from one sample in a study of blood T cell repertoires in COVID-19. Profiling relied on immunoSEQ multiplex PCR, and the TCRdb table lists in-frame clones only, not all of them. The data contain approximately 450,000 clones, about 89% of them seen just once; the ten biggest clones take up roughly 4.3%. The source material was peripheral blood. The origin of the receptors is a woman aged 25 to 39 with acute or convalescent COVID-19.

This chain links TRBV5-1 with TRBJ2-2, with TRBD2 as a possible D gene (6 bases). V was clipped by 6 bases and J by 4 bases, with 16 bases between them. Germline V gene lookup returns CDR1 SGHRS and CDR2 YFSETQ. The CDR3 has 15 residues. The CDR3, as DNA: TGCGCCAGCACTTTCTCAGACGGGGGCACCGGGGAGCTGTTTTTT. Amino acid sequence: CASTFSDGGTGELFF.

This clone rates as medium-sized (0.01 to 0.1%). The V gene is TRBV7-9, the J gene TRBJ2-1; 8 nucleotides line up with TRBD2. The CDR3 contains 18 residues. The V segment lost 4 bases and the J segment 4 bases; nucleotides outside the gene matches: 15. Germline loops: CDR1 SEHNR, CDR2 FQNEAQ (reference sequence). In DNA, the CDR3 is TGTGCCAGCAGCTCGCCCCTGACGACTAGCGTCGGATACAATGAGCAGTTCTTC. Translated, it gives CASSSPLTTSVGYNEQFF.

The chain employs TRBV7-8 and TRBJ2-1; a possible D gene is TRBD1 (6 bases). Trimming removed 5 bases from V and 9 bases from J, with 11 bases in between. The CDR3 is made up of 12 amino acids. Germline V gene data show CDR1 as SGHVS and CDR2 as FQNEAQ. CDR3 protein: CASSPGVGEQFF. CDR3 nucleotide sequence: TGTGCCAGCAGCCCAGGGGTGGGTGAGCAGTTCTTC.

V gene TRBV3-1 (or the pseudogene TRBV3-2) combines with J gene TRBJ1-1; D is unclear. The CDR3 consists of 15 residues. CDR1 and CDR2 (germline): LGHDT, YNNKEL (reference sequence). V gave up 4 bases and J gave up 0 bases, with 12 bases separating them. The CDR3 loop is CASSRAWEMNTEAFF. Here the CDR3 DNA reads TGTGCCAGCAGCCGCGCATGGGAGATGAACACTGAAGCTTTCTTT.

The J gene is TRBJ2-2, the V gene TRBV19; perhaps TRBD1 as D (8 bases). Trimming removed 6 bases from V and 5 bases from J, with 19 bases in between. Per germline, CDR1 LNHDA and CDR2 SQIVND (reference sequence). The CDR3 totals 16 residues. This chain's CDR3 is CASRTGGGRGTGELFF. The CDR3 DNA is TGTGCCAGTAGAACAGGGGGGGGGCGCGGGACCGGGGAGCTGTTTTTT.

The rearrangement uses TRBV13 and TRBJ2-7; tentatively, D is TRBD1 (6 bases). The V end lost 7 bases, the J end lost 0 bases, and 19 bases lay between the germline ends. Per the germline V gene, CDR1 is PRHDT and CDR2 is FYEKMQ (reference sequence). The CDR3 is 16 residues long. The CDR3 loop is CASILQGTLSSYEQYF. The CDR3 coding sequence is TGTGCCAGCATCCTCCAGGGGACCCTAAGCTCCTACGAGCAGTACTTC.

The V gene is TRBV12-3 or TRBV12-4, the J gene TRBJ2-3; the D gene is possibly TRBD1 (6 bases). Between the trimmed V and J ends, which lost 6 bases and 10 bases, there was a span of 14 bases. This CDR3 region has 12 residues. The CDR3 coding sequence is TGTGCCAGCAGGCCGGACAGTGATCCGCAGTATTTT. Its translation is CASRPDSDPQYF.

The chain employs TRBV12-3 or TRBV12-4 and TRBJ2-7; D might be TRBD1 (6 bases). The CDR3 spans 13 residues. Trimming stripped 5 bases from V and 4 bases from J, with 12 bases between. The CDR3 nucleotides are TGTGCCAGCAGTAAAGGGGGACCTTACGAGCAGTACTTC. Translation gives CASSKGGPYEQYF.

The CDR3 region has the DNA TGTGCCAGCAGCCTAAACTATGGGGCGCTGACGGCTTTCTTT. It yields the protein CASSLNYGALTAFF. The V and J genes are TRBV7-9 and TRBJ1-1; D may be TRBD1 (5 bases). V was shortened by 5 bases and J by 11 bases, with 21 bases between the two germline ends. The CDR3 extends over 14 amino acids. Germline lookup yields CDR1 SEHNR and CDR2 FQNEAQ (reference sequence).

The rearrangement joins TRBV2 to TRBJ1-6, with a tentative D call TRBD1 (6 bases). The V gene lost 6 bases and the J gene lost 10 bases, with 16 bases spanning the gap. Looked up from germline, CDR1 is SNHLY and CDR2 is FYNNEI. This CDR3 is 14 amino acids long. The CDR3 region is CASRETGSRSPLHF. Here the CDR3 DNA reads TGTGCCAGCAGGGAAACAGGGAGTCGGTCACCCCTCCACTTT.

The CDR3 protein is CASSSMDRARTDTQYF. The DNA for the CDR3 is TGTGCCAGCAGTTCAATGGACAGGGCTCGCACAGATACGCAGTATTTT. The chain uses TRBV28 and TRBJ2-3; 8 bases line up with TRBD1. Germline lookup yields CDR1 MDHEN and CDR2 SYDVKM. V lost 4 bases to trimming and J lost 1 base; unmatched junction nucleotides: 7. The CDR3 consists of 16 residues.

Only a few counts were recorded for this clone. V gene TRBV19 combines with J gene TRBJ2-5; TRBD1 is a possible D gene (6 bases). V lost 5 bases, J lost 1 base, and 17 bases lay in between. Germline V gives CDR1 LNHDA, CDR2 SQIVND (reference sequence). This CDR3 region has 16 residues. The CDR3 sequence is CASSPLTGIGQETQYF. The CDR3 DNA sequence: TGTGCCAGTAGTCCGTTAACAGGGATCGGCCAAGAGACCCAGTACTTC.

In this sample, this clone turned up a few times. The rearrangement joins TRBV6-6 to TRBJ1-5; D remains ambiguous. The CDR3 is 14 residues long. CDR1 is MNHNY, CDR2 SVGAGI, per germline (reference sequence). The V and J ends lost 5 bases and 4 bases respectively, with 12 bases between them. The CDR3 nucleotides read TGTGCCAGCAGTAGTGTTCAGACAAATCAGCCCCAGCATTTT. Translating gives CASSSVQTNQPQHF.

The chain couples TRBV6-1 to TRBJ1-2, with 8 nucleotides matching TRBD1. After removal of 3 bases from V and 4 bases from J, the junction contained 10 bases not matched to a gene. This CDR3 has 16 amino acids. CDR1 is MNHNS and CDR2 is SASEGT in the germline V gene. CDR3 sequence: CASSDAVNRGFYGYTF. Here the CDR3 DNA reads TGTGCCAGCAGTGATGCGGTTAACAGGGGGTTCTATGGCTACACCTTC.

V gene TRBV28 combines with J gene TRBJ1-1; no reliable D call. Germline loops: CDR1 MDHEN, CDR2 SYDVKM. The V and J ends lost 5 bases and 7 bases respectively, with 14 bases between them. This CDR3 is built from 13 residues. The CDR3 DNA follows: TGTGCCAGCAGTCCCCCGGAGCTGTTTGAAGCTTTCTTT. It specifies CASSPPELFEAFF.

The chain uses TRBV2 and TRBJ2-7; 8 nucleotides line up with TRBD2. J gave up 7 bases and V 6 bases, and 14 bases lay outside the gene matches. The CDR3 runs 15 residues. Germline-derived CDR1 and CDR2 are SNHLY and FYNNEI. The CDR3 DNA follows: TGTGCCAGCAGCCTATTAGGGACTAGAGGGGGGGAGCAGTACTTC. Protein product: CASSLLGTRGGEQYF.

This rearrangement joins TRBV30 to TRBJ1-4; D is perhaps TRBD1 (6 bases). CDR1 is GTSNPN and CDR2 is SVGIG in the germline V gene (reference sequence). The V end lost 5 bases, the J end lost 0 bases, and 7 bases lay between the germline ends. The CDR3 runs 13 residues. This CDR3 is CAWGQSTNEKLFF. CDR3 bases: TGTGCCTGGGGACAGTCAACTAATGAAAAACTGTTTTTT. Full variable domain (outside the CDR3, taken from reference TRBV30 and TRBJ1-4): SQTIHQWPATLVQPVGSPLSLECTVEGTSNPNLYWYRQAAGRGLQLLFYSVGIGQISSEVPQNLSASRPQDRQFILSSKKLLLSDSGFYLCAWGQSTNEKLFFGSGTQLSVL.

V and J are TRBV6-5 and TRBJ1-2, with 10 bases lining up with TRBD1. This CDR3 has 14 residues. In germline, CDR1 is MNHEY, CDR2 SVGAGI. The V gene end was trimmed by 8 bases and the J gene end by 4 bases; junction bases not matched to a gene: 7. The CDR3: CASVIRTGGYGYTF. CDR3 nucleotides: TGTGCCAGCGTGATCCGGACAGGGGGCTATGGCTACACCTTC.

This CDR3 reads CASSQGGSGVYQETQYF. The CDR3 DNA follows: TGTGCCAGCAGCCAAGGGGGTAGCGGGGTGTACCAAGAGACCCAGTACTTC. The chain recombines TRBV3-1 (or the pseudogene TRBV3-2) with TRBJ2-5; 8 bases match TRBD2. Germline trimming cut 1 base from V and 0 bases from J; bases unmatched to any gene: 7. This CDR3 is built from 17 residues. Germline V gives CDR1 LGHDT, CDR2 YNNKEL (reference sequence).

The gene calls are TRBV11-2 and TRBJ2-3; TRBD2 is a possible D gene (5 bases). This CDR3 has 17 amino acids. V was clipped by 1 base and J by 4 bases, with 18 bases between them. CDR1 is SGHAT, CDR2 FQNNGV, per germline. CDR3 sequence reads: CASSLGQDLLGADTQYF. CDR3 DNA: TGTGCCAGCAGCTTAGGACAAGACCTGCTCGGGGCAGATACGCAGTATTTT.

This chain connects TRBV5-6 to TRBJ2-7; D gene ambiguous. This CDR3 is built from 14 residues. Germline V lookup: CDR1 SGHDT, CDR2 YYEEEE. Trimming cost V 2 bases and J 0 bases, with 9 bases left between them. In DNA form, the CDR3 reads TGTGCCAGCAGCTTTGGGCACAACTCCTACGAGCAGTACTTC. Protein: CASSFGHNSYEQYF.